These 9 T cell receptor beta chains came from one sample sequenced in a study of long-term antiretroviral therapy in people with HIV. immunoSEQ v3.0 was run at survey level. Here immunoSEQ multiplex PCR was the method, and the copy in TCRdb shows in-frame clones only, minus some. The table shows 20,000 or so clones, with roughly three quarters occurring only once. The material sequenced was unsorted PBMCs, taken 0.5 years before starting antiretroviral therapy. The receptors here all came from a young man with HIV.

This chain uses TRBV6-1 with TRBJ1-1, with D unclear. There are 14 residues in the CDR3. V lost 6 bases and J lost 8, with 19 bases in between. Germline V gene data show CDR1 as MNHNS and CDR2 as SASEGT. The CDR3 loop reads CASRPPERGTEAFF. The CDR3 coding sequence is TGTGCCAGCAGGCCCCCGGAAAGAGGTACCGAAGCTTTCTTT.

The CDR3 DNA sequence: TGTGCCAGCAGCCCGTGGGCGATCCGACTTGATTACTTCAATTACGAGCAGTACTTC. Translation: CASSPWAIRLDYFNYEQYF. This chain links TRBV5-8 with TRBJ2-7, with unresolved D. Looked up from germline, CDR1 is SGHTS and CDR2 is YDEGEE. The CDR3 loop spans 19 amino acids. Deletions cut 4 bases from V and 4 bases from J, with 30 bases between.

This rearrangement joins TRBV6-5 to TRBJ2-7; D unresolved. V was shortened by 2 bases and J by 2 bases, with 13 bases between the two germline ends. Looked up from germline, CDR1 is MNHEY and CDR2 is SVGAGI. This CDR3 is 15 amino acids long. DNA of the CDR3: TGTGCCAGCAGTTACCCGGGCAGGTCAGCCTACGAGCAGTACTTC. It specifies CASSYPGRSAYEQYF.

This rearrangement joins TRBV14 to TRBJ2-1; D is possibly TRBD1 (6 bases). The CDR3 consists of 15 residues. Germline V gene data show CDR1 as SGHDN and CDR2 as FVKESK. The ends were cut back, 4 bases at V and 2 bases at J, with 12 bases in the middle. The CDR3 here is CASSPGRGAYNEQFF. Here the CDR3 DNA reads TGTGCCAGCAGCCCAGGCAGGGGTGCCTACAATGAGCAGTTCTTC.

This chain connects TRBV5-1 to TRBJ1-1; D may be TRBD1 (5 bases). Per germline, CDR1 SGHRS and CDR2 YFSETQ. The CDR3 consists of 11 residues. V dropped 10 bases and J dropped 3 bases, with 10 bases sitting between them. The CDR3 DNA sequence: TGCGCCTCTAGGGGAGACACTGAAGCTTTCTTT. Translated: CASRGDTEAFF.

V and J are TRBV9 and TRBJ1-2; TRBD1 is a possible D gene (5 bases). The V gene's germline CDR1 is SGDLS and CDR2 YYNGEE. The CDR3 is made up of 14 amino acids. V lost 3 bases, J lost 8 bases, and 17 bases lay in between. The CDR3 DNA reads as TGTGCCAGCAGCGAACGGGGGTTGGACGTAGGCTACACCTTC. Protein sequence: CASSERGLDVGYTF.

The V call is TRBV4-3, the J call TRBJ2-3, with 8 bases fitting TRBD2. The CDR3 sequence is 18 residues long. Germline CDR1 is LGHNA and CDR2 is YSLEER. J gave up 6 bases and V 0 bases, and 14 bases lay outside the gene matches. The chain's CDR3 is CASSQEGSGSPFLDTQYF. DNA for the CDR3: TGCGCCAGCAGCCAAGAGGGAAGCGGGAGTCCCTTCTTGGATACGCAGTATTTT.

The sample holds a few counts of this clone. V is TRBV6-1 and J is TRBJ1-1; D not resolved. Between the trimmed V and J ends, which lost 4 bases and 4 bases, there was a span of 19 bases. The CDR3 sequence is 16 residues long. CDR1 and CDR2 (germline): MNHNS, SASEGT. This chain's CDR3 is CASSGVRIGLGTEAFF. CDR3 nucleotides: TGTGCCAGCAGTGGAGTGCGAATAGGTTTGGGCACTGAAGCTTTCTTT.

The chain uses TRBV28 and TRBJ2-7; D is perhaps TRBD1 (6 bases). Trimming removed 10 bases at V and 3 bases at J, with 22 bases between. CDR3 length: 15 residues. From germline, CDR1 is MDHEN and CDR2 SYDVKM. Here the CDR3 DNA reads TGTGCCACTCAGGGGTCCCTACCCCCTGGCTACGAGCAGTACTTC. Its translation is CATQGSLPPGYEQYF.